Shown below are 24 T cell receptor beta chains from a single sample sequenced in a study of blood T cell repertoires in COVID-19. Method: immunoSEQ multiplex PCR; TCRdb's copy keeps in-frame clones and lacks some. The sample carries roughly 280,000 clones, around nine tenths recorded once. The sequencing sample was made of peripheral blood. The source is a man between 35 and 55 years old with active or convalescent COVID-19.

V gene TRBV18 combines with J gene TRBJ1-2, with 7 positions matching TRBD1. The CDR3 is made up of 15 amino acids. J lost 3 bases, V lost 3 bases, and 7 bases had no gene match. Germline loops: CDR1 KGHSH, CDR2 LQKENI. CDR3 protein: CASSPEDRNYYGYTF. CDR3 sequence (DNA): TGTGCCAGCTCACCTGAGGACAGGAACTACTATGGCTACACCTTC.

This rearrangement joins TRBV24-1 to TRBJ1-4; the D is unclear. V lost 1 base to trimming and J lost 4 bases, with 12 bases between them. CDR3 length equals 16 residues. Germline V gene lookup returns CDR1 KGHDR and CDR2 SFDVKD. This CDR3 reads CATSDFAVIDNEKLFF. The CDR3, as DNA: TGTGCCACCAGTGATTTTGCGGTAATTGATAATGAAAAACTGTTTTTT.

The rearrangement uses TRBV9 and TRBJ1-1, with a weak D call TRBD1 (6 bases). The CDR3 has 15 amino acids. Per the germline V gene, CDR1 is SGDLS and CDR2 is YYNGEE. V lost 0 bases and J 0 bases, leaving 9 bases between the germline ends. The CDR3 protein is CASSVEAGVNTEAFF. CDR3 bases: TGTGCCAGCAGCGTAGAGGCAGGGGTGAACACTGAAGCTTTCTTT.

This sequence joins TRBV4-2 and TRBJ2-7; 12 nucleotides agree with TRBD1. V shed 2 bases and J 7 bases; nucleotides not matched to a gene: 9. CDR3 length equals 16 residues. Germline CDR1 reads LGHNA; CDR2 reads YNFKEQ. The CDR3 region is CASSQYRGTGGEEQYF. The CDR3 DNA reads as TGTGCCAGCAGCCAATATAGGGGGACAGGGGGCGAGGAGCAGTACTTC.

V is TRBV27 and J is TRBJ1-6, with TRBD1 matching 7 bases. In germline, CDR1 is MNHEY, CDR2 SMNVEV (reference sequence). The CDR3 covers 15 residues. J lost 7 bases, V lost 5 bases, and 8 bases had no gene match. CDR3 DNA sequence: TGTGCCAGCAGTACACGACAGGGCCCCAATTCACCCCTCCACTTT. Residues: CASSTRQGPNSPLHF.

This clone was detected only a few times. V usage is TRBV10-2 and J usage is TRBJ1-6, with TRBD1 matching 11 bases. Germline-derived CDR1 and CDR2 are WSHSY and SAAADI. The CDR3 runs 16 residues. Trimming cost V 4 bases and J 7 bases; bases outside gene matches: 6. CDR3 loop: CASSVGTGGRNSPLHF. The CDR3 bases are TGCGCCAGCAGTGTGGGGACAGGGGGTAGGAATTCACCCCTCCACTTT.

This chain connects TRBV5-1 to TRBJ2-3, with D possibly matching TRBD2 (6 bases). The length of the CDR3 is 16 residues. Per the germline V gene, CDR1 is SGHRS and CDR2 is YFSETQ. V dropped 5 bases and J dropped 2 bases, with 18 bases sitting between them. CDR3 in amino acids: CASRYGLGGTTDTQYF. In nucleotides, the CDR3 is TGCGCCAGCAGGTACGGACTGGGGGGTACCACAGATACGCAGTATTTT.

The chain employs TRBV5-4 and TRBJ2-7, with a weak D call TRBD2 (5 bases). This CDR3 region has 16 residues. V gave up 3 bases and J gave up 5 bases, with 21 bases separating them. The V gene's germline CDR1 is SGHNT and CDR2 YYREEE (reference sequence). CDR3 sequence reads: CASSSNLRTVRDEQYF. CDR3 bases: TGTGCCAGCAGCTCGAACCTGCGGACGGTGCGGGACGAGCAGTACTTC.

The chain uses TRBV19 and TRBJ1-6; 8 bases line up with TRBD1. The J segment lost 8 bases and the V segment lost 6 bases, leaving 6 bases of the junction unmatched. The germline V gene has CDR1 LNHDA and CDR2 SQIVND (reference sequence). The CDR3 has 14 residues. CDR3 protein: CASSDRGFDSPLHF. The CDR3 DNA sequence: TGTGCCAGTAGCGACAGGGGTTTTGATTCACCCCTCCACTTT.

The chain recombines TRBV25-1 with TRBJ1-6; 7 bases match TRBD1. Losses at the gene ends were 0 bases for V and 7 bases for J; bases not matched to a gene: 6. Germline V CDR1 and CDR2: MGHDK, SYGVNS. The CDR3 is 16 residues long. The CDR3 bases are TGTGCCAGCAGTGAATACCGACAGGGATCCAATTCACCCCTCCACTTT. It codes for CASSEYRQGSNSPLHF.

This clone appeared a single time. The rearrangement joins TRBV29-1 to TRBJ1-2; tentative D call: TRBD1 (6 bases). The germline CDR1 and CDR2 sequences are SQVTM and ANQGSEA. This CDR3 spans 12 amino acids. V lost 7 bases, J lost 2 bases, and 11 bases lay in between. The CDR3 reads CSDLTGNYGYTF. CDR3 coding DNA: TGCAGCGATTTGACAGGCAACTATGGCTACACCTTC.

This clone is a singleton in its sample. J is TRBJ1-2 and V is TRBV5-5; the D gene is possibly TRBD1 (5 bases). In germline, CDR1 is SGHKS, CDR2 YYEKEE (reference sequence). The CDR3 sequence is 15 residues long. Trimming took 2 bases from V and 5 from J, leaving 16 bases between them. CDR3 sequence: CASSFGATVAYGYTF. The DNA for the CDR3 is TGTGCCAGCAGCTTTGGGGCGACGGTTGCGTATGGCTACACCTTC.

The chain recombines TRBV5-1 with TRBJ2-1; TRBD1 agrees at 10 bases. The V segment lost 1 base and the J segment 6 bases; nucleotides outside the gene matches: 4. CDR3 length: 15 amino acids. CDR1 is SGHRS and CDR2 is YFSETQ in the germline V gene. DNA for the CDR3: TGCGCCAGCAGCTTGATGGGACAGGGGAGCAATGAGCAGTTCTTC. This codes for CASSLMGQGSNEQFF.

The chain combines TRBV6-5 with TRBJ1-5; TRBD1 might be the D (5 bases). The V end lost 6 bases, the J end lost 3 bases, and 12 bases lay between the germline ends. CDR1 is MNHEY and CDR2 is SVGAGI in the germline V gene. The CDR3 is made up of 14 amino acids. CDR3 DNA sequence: TGTGCCAGCAGGCCGGGACTTTACAATCAGCCCCAGCATTTT. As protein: CASRPGLYNQPQHF.

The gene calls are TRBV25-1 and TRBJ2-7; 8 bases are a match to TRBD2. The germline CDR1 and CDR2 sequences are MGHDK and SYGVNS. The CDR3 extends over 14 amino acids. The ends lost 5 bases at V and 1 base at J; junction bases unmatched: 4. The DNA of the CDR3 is TGTGCCAGCAGTTTCGGGGGGGTGTCCTACGAGCAGTACTTC. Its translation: CASSFGGVSYEQYF.

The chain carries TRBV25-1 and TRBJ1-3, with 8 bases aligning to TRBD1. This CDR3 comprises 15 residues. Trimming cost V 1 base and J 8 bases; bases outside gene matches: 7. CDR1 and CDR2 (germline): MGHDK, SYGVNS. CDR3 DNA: TGTGCCAGCAGTGAATTGGCAGGGGGCCAAGACACCATATATTTT. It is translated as CASSELAGGQDTIYF.

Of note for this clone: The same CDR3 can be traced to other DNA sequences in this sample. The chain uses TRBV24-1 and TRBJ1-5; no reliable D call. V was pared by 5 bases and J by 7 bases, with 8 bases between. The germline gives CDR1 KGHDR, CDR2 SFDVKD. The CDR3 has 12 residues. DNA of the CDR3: TGTGCCACCAGTGCCGGGAACCAGCCCCAGCATTTT. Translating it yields CATSAGNQPQHF.

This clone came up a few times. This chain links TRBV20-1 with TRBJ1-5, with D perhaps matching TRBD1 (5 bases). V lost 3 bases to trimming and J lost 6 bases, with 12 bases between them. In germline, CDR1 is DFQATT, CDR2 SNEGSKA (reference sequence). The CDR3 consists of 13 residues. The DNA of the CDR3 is TGCAGTGCTAGTGGGCCGCAGGGTCAGCCCCAGCATTTT. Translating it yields CSASGPQGQPQHF.

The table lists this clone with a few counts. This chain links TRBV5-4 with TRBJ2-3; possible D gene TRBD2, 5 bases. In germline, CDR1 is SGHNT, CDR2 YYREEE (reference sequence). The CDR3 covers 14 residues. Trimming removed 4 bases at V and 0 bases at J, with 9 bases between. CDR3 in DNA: TGTGCCAGCAGCCCGGACTCTAGCACAGATACGCAGTATTTT. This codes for CASSPDSSTDTQYF.

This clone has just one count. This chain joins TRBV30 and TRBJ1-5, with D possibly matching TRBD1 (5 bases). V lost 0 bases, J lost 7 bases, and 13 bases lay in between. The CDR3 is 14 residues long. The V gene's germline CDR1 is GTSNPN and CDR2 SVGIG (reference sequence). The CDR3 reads CAWSVPGSGQPQHF. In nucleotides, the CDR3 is TGTGCCTGGAGTGTACCAGGGTCTGGGCAGCCCCAGCATTTT.

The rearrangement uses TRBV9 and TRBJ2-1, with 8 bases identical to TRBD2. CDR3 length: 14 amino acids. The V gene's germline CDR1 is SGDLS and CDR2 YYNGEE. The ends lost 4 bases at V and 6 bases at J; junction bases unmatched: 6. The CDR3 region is CASSTGGAGNEQFF. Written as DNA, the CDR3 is TGTGCCAGCAGCACCGGGGGGGCCGGCAATGAGCAGTTCTTC. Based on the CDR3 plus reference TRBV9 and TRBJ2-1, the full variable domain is DSGVTQTPKHLITATGQRVTLRCSPRSGDLSVYWYQQSLDQGLQFLIQYYNGEERAKGNILERFSAQQFPDLHSELNLSSLELGDSALYFCASSTGGAGNEQFFGPGTRLTVL.

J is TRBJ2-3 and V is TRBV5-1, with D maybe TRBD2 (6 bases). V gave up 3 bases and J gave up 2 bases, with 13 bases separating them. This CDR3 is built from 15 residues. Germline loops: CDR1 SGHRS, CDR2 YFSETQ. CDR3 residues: CASSSGLLLTDTQYF. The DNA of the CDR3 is TGCGCCAGCAGCTCGGGACTCCTCCTCACAGATACGCAGTATTTT.

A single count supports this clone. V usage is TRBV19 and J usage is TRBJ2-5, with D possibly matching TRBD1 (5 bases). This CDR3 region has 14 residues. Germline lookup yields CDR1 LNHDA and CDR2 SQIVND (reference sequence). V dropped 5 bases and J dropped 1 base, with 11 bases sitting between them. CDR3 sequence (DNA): TGTGCCAGTAGTCCCCGACAGCTCCAAGAGACCCAGTACTTC. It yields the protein CASSPRQLQETQYF.

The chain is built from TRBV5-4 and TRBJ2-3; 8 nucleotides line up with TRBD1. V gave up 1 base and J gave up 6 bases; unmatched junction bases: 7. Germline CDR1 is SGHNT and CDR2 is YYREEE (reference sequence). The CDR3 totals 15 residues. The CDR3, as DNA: TGTGCCAGCAGCTTGAGTAGCAGGGGGCCCGATACGCAGTATTTT. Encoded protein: CASSLSSRGPDTQYF. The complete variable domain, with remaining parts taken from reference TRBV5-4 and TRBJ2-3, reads ETGVTQSPTHLIKTRGQQVTLRCSSQSGHNTVSWYQQALGQGPQFIFQYYREEENGRGNFPPRFSGLQFPNYSSELNVNALELDDSALYLCASSLSSRGPDTQYFGPGTRLTVL.